Sequencing of this TCR beta chain was carried out in a study of CDR3 diversity in severe acne (dated by TCRdb to about 2019). Libraries were made using PCR. TCRdb lists the instrument as Illumina HiSeq 2000. TCRdb trimmed the raw reads at Q25, called clones with MiXCR and kept productive beta chains. Identical CDR3 proteins give one entry, which carries the most common genes and DNA. Within this sample are more than 85,000 distinct CDR3 sequences, with 45% to 55% of them counted one time only. Of the sample, roughly 9.1% is held by the ten largest clones. A few counts support this clonotype. Its binding antigen is unknown. Base qualities were left out, and no much larger clone turns up one base away. There are 14 amino acids in the CDR3, from cysteine to phenylalanine inclusive. The kept DNA is CDR3 alone, 42 bases in frame from the first base. CDR1 and CDR2 (LNHDA, SQIVND) derive from the germline V gene (reference sequence). V is trimmed back by 5 bases and J by 5 bases, and the junction contains 7 bases that no gene match accounts for.

Recombination connected TRBV19 to TRBJ1-1, with 8 bases in between that match TRBD1. Sequencing used blood. The sequence derives from a male donor in good health, serving as a control. The CDR3 is CASSAPDRGTEAFF. The DNA sequence is TGTGCCAGTAGTGCCCCCGACAGGGGAACTGAAGCTTTCTTT.